This is a list of T cell receptor beta chains from one sample in a study of cytomegalovirus exposure and HLA in healthy donors. Produced via immunoSEQ multiplex PCR; TCRdb's table is partial and in-frame only. The sample records tens of thousands of clones, 6.5% to 8% being singletons. Sequences were obtained from PBMCs. These TCRs come from a man in his fifties or sixties in good health and CMV-seronegative. CDR3s include the opening cysteine and the closing phenylalanine or tryptophan. D genes are given only for firm matches. Clone size is shown for a subset of rows, as once, few, many or a class of expanded clone.

>TRBJ1-2|NA|NA|TRBV5-8
CASSFGGYTF
TGTGCCAGCAGCTTCGGGGGCTACACCTTC
>TRBJ1-2|NA|few|TRBV20-1
CSATGSGGYTF
TGCAGTGCTACAGGGTCGGGTGGCTACACCTTC
>TRBJ2-7|NA|NA|TRBV28
CASISGFSYEQYF
TGTGCCAGCATTTCCGGGTTCTCCTACGAGCAGTACTTC
>TRBJ1-2|NA|few|TRBV19
CASSPQGGSYTF
TGTGCCAGTAGTCCCCAGGGCGGAAGCTACACCTTC
>TRBJ1-6|TRBD1|NA|TRBV27
CASSLGQTNSPLHF
TGTGCCAGCAGTTTGGGACAGACTAATTCACCCCTCCACTTT
>TRBJ1-5|TRBD1|few|TRBV7-2
CASSLVHQGAVSPQHF
TGTGCCAGCAGCTTAGTTCACCAGGGGGCGGTCTCGCCCCAGCATTTT
>TRBJ2-2|TRBD2|NA|TRBV10-2
CASTGLAGVDGELFF
TGCGCCAGCACCGGACTAGCGGGAGTGGACGGGGAGCTGTTTTTT
>TRBJ2-7|NA|few|TRBV7-9
CASSEDSVYEQYF
TGTGCCAGCAGCGAAGACTCAGTTTACGAGCAGTACTTC
>TRBJ1-6|NA|few|TRBV2
CASSYSNNSPLHF
TGTGCCAGCAGTTATAGCAATAATTCACCCCTCCACTTT
>TRBJ2-5|TRBD1|few|TRBV28
CASSRGRRETQYF
TGTGCCAGCAGCAGGGGGCGTAGAGAGACCCAGTACTTC
>TRBJ1-5|TRBD1|few|TRBV2
CASSERTGASYSNQPQHF
TGTGCCAGCAGTGAGCGGACAGGGGCGTCATATAGCAATCAGCCCCAGCATTTT
>TRBJ1-4|NA|NA|TRBV4-2
CASSQERVTNEKLFF
TGTGCCAGCAGCCAAGAGAGGGTGACTAATGAAAAACTGTTTTTT
>TRBJ1-4|NA|NA|TRBV28
CASQVPPGKDNEKLFF
TGTGCCAGCCAAGTTCCCCCAGGAAAGGATAATGAAAAACTGTTTTTT
>TRBJ2-1|NA|NA|TRBV20-1
CSARPNEAQFF
TGCAGTGCTAGGCCCAATGAAGCGCAGTTCTTC
>TRBJ2-7|TRBD1|few|TRBV27
CASSLFSHRTGEEYF
TGTGCCAGCAGTTTATTTTCTCACAGGACAGGGGAGGAGTACTTC
>TRBJ2-7|TRBD2|NA|TRBV12-5
CASGPKGTSANYEQYF
TGTGCTAGTGGTCCCAAAGGGACTAGCGCAAACTACGAGCAGTACTTC
>TRBJ2-2|TRBD2|NA|TRBV5-4
CASSLAGGRTGELFF
TGTGCCAGCAGCTTGGCGGGGGGGCGAACCGGGGAGCTGTTTTTT
>TRBJ2-1|TRBD2|few|TRBV7-9
CASSLGSLAGDAYEQFF
TGTGCCAGCAGCTTAGGTTCCCTAGCGGGGGACGCTTATGAGCAGTTCTTC
>TRBJ2-5|NA|few|TRBV29-1
CSVEGGVETQYF
TGCAGCGTTGAAGGGGGGGTCGAGACCCAGTACTTC
>TRBJ2-2|TRBD1|NA|TRBV5-4
CASRSRTGTGATGELFF
TGTGCCAGCAGGTCACGTACCGGGACAGGGGCGACCGGGGAGCTGTTTTTT
>TRBJ2-5|TRBD1|NA|TRBV2
CASSEALGGRWETQYF
TGTGCCAGCAGTGAAGCGCTAGGGGGCAGGTGGGAGACCCAGTACTTC
>TRBJ2-5|NA|NA|TRBV19
CASSEGVGETQYF
TGTGCCAGTAGTGAAGGGGTCGGAGAGACCCAGTACTTC
>TRBJ2-5|NA|few|TRBV28
CASSSGQVTQETQYF
TGTGCCAGCAGTTCCGGACAAGTAACACAAGAGACCCAGTACTTC
>TRBJ1-2|NA|few|TRBV6-1
CASSAYRTNYGYTF
TGTGCCAGCAGTGCGTACAGAACTAACTATGGCTACACCTTC
>TRBJ1-6|NA|few|TRBV29-1
CSASTGLGSPLHF
TGCAGCGCATCTACAGGGCTAGGCTCACCCCTCCACTTT
>TRBJ1-3|NA|NA|TRBV7-6
CASSLGPPGSGNTIYF
TGTGCCAGCAGCTTAGGTCCCCCAGGGTCTGGAAACACCATATATTTT
>TRBJ1-1|NA|few|TRBV5-4
CASSPSVLVEAFF
TGTGCCAGCAGCCCCTCCGTACTGGTTGAAGCTTTCTTT
>TRBJ2-3|NA|NA|TRBV25-1
CASKTALSTDTQYF
TGTGCCAGCAAGACAGCGCTAAGCACAGATACGCAGTATTTT
>TRBJ2-5|NA|few|TRBV7-2
CASSLAVRVGETQYF
TGTGCCAGCAGCTTAGCGGTCAGGGTGGGGGAGACCCAGTACTTC
>TRBJ1-3|TRBD1|NA|TRBV4-3
CASSQDLTGLAGNTIYF
TGCGCCAGCAGCCAAGATTTGACAGGGCTAGCTGGAAACACCATATATTTT
>TRBJ2-1|TRBD2|few|TRBV6-5
CASSYRTSGRPNEQFF
TGTGCCAGCAGTTACCGGACTAGCGGGAGACCCAATGAGCAGTTCTTC
>TRBJ1-5|NA|NA|TRBV6-6
CASRSTGNSNQPQHF
TGTGCCAGCAGATCTACAGGGAATAGCAATCAGCCCCAGCATTTT
>TRBJ2-1|TRBD2|few|TRBV5-1
CASSLALAGGRTEQFF
TGCGCCAGCAGCTTGGCCCTAGCGGGGGGGCGGACTGAGCAGTTCTTC
>TRBJ2-3|NA|NA|TRBV6-1
CASSESRGSTDTQYF
TGTGCCAGCAGTGAGAGTCGGGGGAGCACAGATACGCAGTATTTT
>TRBJ1-5|NA|NA|TRBV28
CASSTPSGRNSNQPQHF
TGTGCCAGCAGTACCCCCTCAGGGCGGAATAGCAATCAGCCCCAGCATTTT
>TRBJ1-2|TRBD1|NA|TRBV2
CASSADRGNYGYTF
TGTGCCAGCAGTGCGGACAGGGGTAACTATGGCTACACCTTC
>TRBJ2-5|NA|NA|TRBV4-1
CASSQTHRFLYF
TGCGCCAGCAGCCAAACTCACAGGTTTTTGTACTTC
>TRBJ1-2|NA|few|TRBV5-5
CASSLDSSRDYGYTF
TGTGCCAGCAGCTTGGACTCTTCCAGGGACTATGGCTACACCTTC
>TRBJ1-4|NA|NA|TRBV7-2
CASSLGQQNEKLFF
TGTGCCAGCAGCCTGGGGCAGCAGAATGAAAAACTGTTTTTT
>TRBJ1-4|TRBD1|NA|TRBV5-1
CASSLGRGQNEKLFF
TGCGCCAGCAGCTTGGGTAGGGGACAGAATGAAAAACTGTTTTTT
>TRBJ2-1|TRBD2|few|TRBV9
CASSLGLAGNAYNEQFF
TGTGCCAGCAGCTTAGGACTAGCGGGCAATGCCTACAATGAGCAGTTCTTC
>TRBJ2-7|NA|many|TRBV20-1
CSANHYEQYF
TGCAGTGCAAATCACTACGAGCAGTACTTC
>TRBJ1-5|NA|few|TRBV19
CASSIGRGGGSGNQPQHF
TGTGCCAGTAGTATCGGAAGGGGCGGCGGTTCCGGCAATCAGCCCCAGCATTTT
>TRBJ2-3|NA|few|TRBV25-1
CASSELILQYF
TGTGCCAGCAGTGAATTAATATTGCAGTATTTT
>TRBJ2-7|NA|few|TRBV14
CASSQAGALFEQYF
TGTGCCAGCAGCCAAGCAGGGGCTCTGTTCGAGCAGTACTTC
>TRBJ1-1|NA|NA|TRBV12-5
CASGLEQGEAFF
TGTGCTAGTGGTTTGGAACAGGGTGAAGCTTTCTTT
>TRBJ1-1|NA|NA|TRBV4-1
CASSHNLNTEAFF
TGCGCCAGCAGCCATAATCTGAACACTGAAGCTTTCTTT
>TRBJ2-7|NA|few|TRBV5-1
CASSSGQDYYEQYF
TGCGCCAGCAGCTCCGGACAGGACTACTACGAGCAGTACTTC